Listed below are T cell receptor beta chains from one sample, sequenced in a study of brain T cells in children with intractable seizures. Method: immunoSEQ multiplex PCR; TCRdb's copy keeps in-frame clones and lacks some. The sample shows approximately 23,000 clones, 85% to 95% of them seen only once. The sequenced sample was peripheral blood, obtained at surgery. These receptors all stem from a boy younger than 18 with focal cortical dysplasia and intractable seizures. The CDR3 runs from the conserved cysteine through the conserved F or W. Fields, in order: D gene, V gene, J gene, CDR3 protein, CDR3 DNA. A D gene is named only where the DNA matches it firmly.

D gene: .; V gene: TRBV14; J gene: TRBJ2-3; CDR3 protein: CASSQEGETLRTDTQYF; CDR3 DNA: TGTGCCAGCAGCCAAGAAGGCGAGACCTTACGCACAGATACGCAGTATTTT
D gene: .; V gene: TRBV29-1; J gene: TRBJ1-4; CDR3 protein: CSGQGGFMLFF; CDR3 DNA: TGCAGCGGGCAGGGCGGCTTTATGCTGTTTTTT
D gene: .; V gene: TRBV15; J gene: TRBJ1-4; CDR3 protein: CATSRDRGREKLFF; CDR3 DNA: TGTGCCACCAGCAGAGACAGGGGACGGGAAAAACTGTTTTTT
D gene: .; V gene: TRBV19; J gene: TRBJ1-1; CDR3 protein: CAIWTARTEAFF; CDR3 DNA: TGTGCCATCTGGACCGCCAGGACTGAAGCTTTCTTT
D gene: .; V gene: TRBV19; J gene: TRBJ2-7; CDR3 protein: CAIVSSSYEQYF; CDR3 DNA: TGTGCCATCGTTTCTAGCTCCTACGAGCAGTACTTC
D gene: .; V gene: TRBV13; J gene: TRBJ2-1; CDR3 protein: CASSPRLDNEQFF; CDR3 DNA: TGTGCCAGCAGCCCGAGGTTGGACAATGAGCAGTTCTTC
D gene: .; V gene: TRBV9; J gene: TRBJ2-7; CDR3 protein: CASSVGVGGVDLGEQYF; CDR3 DNA: TGTGCCAGCAGCGTAGGAGTCGGAGGGGTGGACTTGGGCGAGCAGTACTTC
D gene: TRBD1; V gene: TRBV6-5; J gene: TRBJ2-4; CDR3 protein: CASRTGGRDIQYF; CDR3 DNA: TGTGCCAGCAGGACAGGGGGTAGGGACATTCAGTACTTC
D gene: TRBD2; V gene: TRBV24-1; J gene: TRBJ2-3; CDR3 protein: CATSDPGLAGRLTDTQYF; CDR3 DNA: TGTGCCACCAGTGACCCGGGACTAGCGGGACGGCTCACAGATACGCAGTATTTT
D gene: .; V gene: TRBV7-2; J gene: TRBJ2-3; CDR3 protein: CASSLDASRDTQYF; CDR3 DNA: TGTGCCAGCAGCTTAGACGCGAGCAGGGATACGCAGTATTTT